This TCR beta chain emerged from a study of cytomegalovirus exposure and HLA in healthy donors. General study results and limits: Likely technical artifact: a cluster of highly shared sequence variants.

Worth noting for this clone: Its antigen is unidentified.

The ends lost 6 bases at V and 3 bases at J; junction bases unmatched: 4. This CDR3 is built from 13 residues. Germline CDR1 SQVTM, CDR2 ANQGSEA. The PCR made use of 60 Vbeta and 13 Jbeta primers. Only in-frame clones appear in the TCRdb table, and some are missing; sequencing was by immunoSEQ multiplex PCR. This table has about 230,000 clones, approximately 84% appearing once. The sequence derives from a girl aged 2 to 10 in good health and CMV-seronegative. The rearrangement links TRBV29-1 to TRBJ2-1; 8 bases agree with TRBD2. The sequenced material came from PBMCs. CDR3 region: CSVAGGDYNEQFF. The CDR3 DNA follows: TGCAGCGTGGCGGGAGGCGACTACAATGAGCAGTTCTTC.